Listed here are 7 T cell receptor beta chains from one sample, sequenced in a study of blood T cell repertoires in COVID-19. Only in-frame clones appear in the TCRdb table, and some are missing; sequencing was by immunoSEQ multiplex PCR. Counted here are about 250,000 clones, around four fifths occurring once; the ten biggest clones make up approximately 9%. Material for sequencing was peripheral blood. These receptors were collected from a man in his forties with active or convalescent COVID-19.

The V call is TRBV3-1 (or the pseudogene TRBV3-2), the J call TRBJ1-1, with D maybe TRBD1 (5 bases). Germline V CDR1 and CDR2: LGHDT, YNNKEL (reference sequence). The CDR3 has 14 amino acids. V was cut by 4 bases and J by 1 base, with 10 bases left in between. CDR3 region: CASSLGEGNTEAFF. CDR3 DNA sequence: TGTGCCAGCAGCCTAGGGGAGGGGAACACTGAAGCTTTCTTT.

The V gene is TRBV5-1, the J gene TRBJ2-1, with 9 bases fitting TRBD1. CDR1 SGHRS and CDR2 YFSETQ come from the germline V gene. The CDR3 runs to 15 residues. V was pared by 5 bases and J by 4 bases, with 7 bases of the junction left unmatched. In DNA, the CDR3 is TGCGCCAGCAGTCAGGACAGGGGATCGTACAATGAGCAGTTCTTC. Translating it yields CASSQDRGSYNEQFF.

This clone was counted once. The chain joins TRBV12-3 or TRBV12-4 to TRBJ2-3, with a possible D match to TRBD1 (5 bases). The CDR3 extends over 13 amino acids. The V and J ends lost 7 bases and 1 base respectively, with 9 bases between them. The CDR3: CASNIQGTDTQYF. As DNA, the CDR3 is TGTGCCAGCAATATACAGGGCACAGATACGCAGTATTTT.

The chain joins TRBV11-3 to TRBJ1-5; a possible D gene is TRBD1 (5 bases). CDR1 and CDR2 from the germline V gene are SGHNT and YENEEA. V was shortened by 4 bases and J by 4 bases, with 8 bases between the two germline ends. There are 13 residues in the CDR3. The CDR3 sequence is CASSSGGNQPQHF. CDR3 nucleotides: TGTGCCAGCAGCTCGGGGGGGAATCAGCCCCAGCATTTT.

As to this clone: Relative to the germline gene, one junction end is altered; a read error may explain this. This chain joins TRBV11-3 and TRBJ2-7, with D possibly TRBD1 on 5 matching bases. CDR1 and CDR2 from the germline V gene are SGHNT and YENEEA. This CDR3 comprises 14 residues. CDR3 sequence: CASSLVRGSNEQYF. The CDR3 bases are TGTGCCAGCAGCTTAGTAAGGGGCTCCAACGAGCAGTACTTC. Together with reference TRBV11-3 and TRBJ2-7, the CDR3 gives the full variable domain: EAGVVQSPRYKIIEKKQPVAFWCNPISGHNTLYWYLQNLGQGPELLIRYENEEAVDDSQLPKDRFSAERLKGVDSTLKIQPAELGDSAVYLCASSLVRGSNEQYFGPGTRLTVT.

The chain is built from TRBV7-9 and TRBJ2-1; TRBD2 aligns across 8 bases. Germline trimming cut 5 bases from V and 6 bases from J; bases unmatched to any gene: 9. Looked up from germline, CDR1 is SEHNR and CDR2 is FQNEAQ (reference sequence). The CDR3 contains 15 residues. The CDR3 is CASSPTGTRINEQFF. The CDR3 DNA reads as TGTGCCAGCAGCCCCACCGGGACTAGGATCAATGAGCAGTTCTTC. Full variable domain (remainder filled in from reference TRBV7-9 and TRBJ2-1): DTGVSQNPRHKITKRGQNVTFRCDPISEHNRLYWYRQTLGQGPEFLTYFQNEAQLEKSRLLSDRFSAERPKGSFSTLEIQRTEQGDSAMYLCASSPTGTRINEQFFGPGTRLTVL.

V usage is TRBV9 and J usage is TRBJ2-1; possible D gene TRBD2, 5 bases. Trimming pared 4 bases from V and 3 bases from J, leaving 11 bases between. CDR3 size: 14 residues. The germline V gene encodes CDR1 SGDLS and CDR2 YYNGEE. CDR3 in amino acids: CASSSSGIYNEQFF. DNA of the CDR3: TGTGCCAGCAGCTCATCGGGGATCTACAATGAGCAGTTCTTC. Together with reference TRBV9 and TRBJ2-1, the CDR3 gives the full variable domain: DSGVTQTPKHLITATGQRVTLRCSPRSGDLSVYWYQQSLDQGLQFLIQYYNGEERAKGNILERFSAQQFPDLHSELNLSSLELGDSALYFCASSSSGIYNEQFFGPGTRLTVL.